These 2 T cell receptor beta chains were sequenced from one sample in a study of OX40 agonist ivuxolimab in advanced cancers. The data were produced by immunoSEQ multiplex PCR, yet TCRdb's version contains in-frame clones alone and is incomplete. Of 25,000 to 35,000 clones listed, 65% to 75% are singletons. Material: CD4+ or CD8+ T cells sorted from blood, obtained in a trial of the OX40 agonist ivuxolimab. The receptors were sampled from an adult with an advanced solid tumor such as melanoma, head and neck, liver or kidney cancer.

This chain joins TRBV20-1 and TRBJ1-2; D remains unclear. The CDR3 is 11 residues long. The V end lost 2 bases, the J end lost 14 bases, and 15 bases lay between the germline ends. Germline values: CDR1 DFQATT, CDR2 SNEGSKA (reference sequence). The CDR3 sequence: CSARIQGSVTF. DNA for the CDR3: TGCAGTGCTAGAATACAAGGCTCGGTAACCTTC.

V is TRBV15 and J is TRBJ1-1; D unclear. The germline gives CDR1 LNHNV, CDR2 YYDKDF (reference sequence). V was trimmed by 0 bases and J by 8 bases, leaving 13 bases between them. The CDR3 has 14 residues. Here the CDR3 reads CATSRDTETREAFF. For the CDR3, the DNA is TGTGCCACCAGCAGAGATACAGAGACTCGGGAAGCTTTCTTT. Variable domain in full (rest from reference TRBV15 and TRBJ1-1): DAMVIQNPRYQVTQFGKPVTLSCSQTLNHNVMYWYQQKSSQAPKLLFHYYDKDFNNEADTPDNFQSRRPNTSFCFLDIRSPGLGDTAMYLCATSRDTETREAFFGQGTRLTVV.